Listed here are 9 T cell receptor beta chains from one sample, sequenced in a study of T cells in Graves' hyperthyroidism and ophthalmopathy. Amplification targeted TCR beta CDR3 regions from RNA transcripts. The study used the HTBI primer set for a first-round RT-PCR of the TCR CDR3. TCRdb called the multiplex PCR reads again in MiXCR, with one record for every CDR3 protein. The table lists 100,000 to 140,000 distinct CDR3 sequences, 16% of them singletons. The specimen sequenced was blood. Every receptor here comes from a woman between 45 and 60 years old with Graves' hyperthyroidism.

The rearrangement joins TRBV7-3 to TRBJ2-7, with 11 bases fitting TRBD2. Germline CDR1 SGHTA, CDR2 FQGTGA. CDR3 length: 14 residues. The V segment lost 6 bases and the J segment 2 bases; nucleotides outside the gene matches: 3. CDR3 in amino acids: CASSETSGAYEQYF. The CDR3 DNA sequence: TGTGCCAGCAGTGAGACTAGCGGGGCCTACGAGCAGTACTTC.

This clonotype was seen ten or more times. The V and J genes are TRBV20-1 and TRBJ2-3; D assignment may be TRBD1 or TRBD2 (6 bases each). With 0 bases removed from V and 2 bases from J, the gap between germline ends came to 9 bases. Germline values: CDR1 DFQATT, CDR2 SNEGSKA (reference sequence). CDR3 length equals 14 residues. CDR3 in amino acids: CSARDPGATDTQYF. The CDR3 DNA is TGCAGTGCTAGAGATCCGGGGGCCACAGATACGCAGTATTTT.

This clonotype was picked up many times. The chain uses TRBV19 and TRBJ1-1, with D perhaps TRBD1 (5 bases). Germline loops: CDR1 LNHDA, CDR2 SQIVND (reference sequence). The germline V and J ends were trimmed by 1 base and 1 base, with 16 bases remaining between them. The CDR3 consists of 17 residues. The CDR3 sequence: CASSIAWSQGKNTEAFF. CDR3 coding DNA: TGTGCCAGTAGTATAGCCTGGTCCCAGGGAAAGAACACTGAAGCTTTCTTT. Using reference TRBV19 and TRBJ1-1 for the parts outside the CDR3, the full variable domain is DGGITQSPKYLFRKEGQNVTLSCEQNLNHDAMYWYRQDPGQGLRLIYYSQIVNDFQKGDIAEGYSVSREKKESFPLTVTSAQKNPTAFYLCASSIAWSQGKNTEAFFGQGTRLTVV.

V usage is TRBV24-1 and J usage is TRBJ2-1; TRBD1 aligns across 11 bases. J lost 15 bases, V lost 4 bases, and 7 bases had no gene match. Germline CDR1 KGHDR, CDR2 SFDVKD. The CDR3 contains 13 residues. CDR3 amino acids: CATSDSGQGAMFF. Written as DNA, the CDR3 is TGTGCCACCAGTGACTCCGGACAGGGGGCTATGTTCTTC.

CDR3 in amino acids: CSARVDRGYGYTF. DNA for the CDR3: TGCAGTGCTAGAGTCGACAGAGGCTATGGCTACACCTTC. The gene calls are TRBV20-1 and TRBJ1-2; TRBD1 might be the D (5 bases). Between the trimmed V and J ends, which lost 1 base and 4 bases, there was a span of 10 bases. Germline loops: CDR1 DFQATT, CDR2 SNEGSKA (reference sequence). The CDR3 consists of 13 residues.

This clonotype was counted many times. The chain has TRBV10-3 and TRBJ1-2; D remains ambiguous. CDR1 ENHRY and CDR2 SYGVKD come from the germline V gene. V was cut by 3 bases and J by 2 bases, with 7 bases left in between. The CDR3 is made up of 13 amino acids. The CDR3 protein is CAISDPVNYGYTF. The CDR3, as DNA: TGTGCCATCAGTGACCCCGTGAACTATGGCTACACCTTC.

This clonotype has at least ten counts. V usage is TRBV11-2 and J usage is TRBJ2-3, with 9 bases that match TRBD2. Trimming cost V 5 bases and J 0 bases; bases outside gene matches: 9. The germline V gene has CDR1 SGHAT and CDR2 FQNNGV. CDR3 length equals 17 residues. The CDR3 reads CASSPRTSALSTDTQYF. DNA of the CDR3: TGTGCCAGCAGCCCCCGGACTAGCGCTTTGAGCACAGATACGCAGTATTTT.

This clonotype was detected ten times or more. The chain couples TRBV5-8 to TRBJ2-3, with D perhaps matching TRBD1 (6 bases). CDR1 and CDR2 from the germline V gene are SGHTS and YDEGEE. The ends were cut back, 4 bases at V and 6 bases at J, with 15 bases in the middle. The CDR3 totals 14 residues. DNA for the CDR3: TGTGCCAGCAGCCACAGGGAGATGGCGGATACGCAGTATTTT. Translating it yields CASSHREMADTQYF.

This clonotype was picked up many times. The V call is TRBV20-1, the J call TRBJ2-1; 8 nucleotides match TRBD2. The J segment lost 7 bases and the V segment lost 0 bases, leaving 5 bases of the junction unmatched. This CDR3 region has 14 residues. Germline V CDR1 and CDR2: DFQATT, SNEGSKA (reference sequence). The CDR3, as DNA: TGCAGTGCTAGAGATGGGCGGGGGGAAAATGAGCAGTTCTTC. Translated: CSARDGRGENEQFF.